The rows below give T cell receptor beta chains drawn from one sample of a study of T-cell memory formation after mild COVID-19. In TCRdb, the 5' RACE reads were re-called with MiXCR into one record per CDR3 protein. The table records approximately 40,000 distinct CDR3 sequences, 9.5% to 12% of them present only once. The sequencing sample was made of PBMCs or a T cell subset sorted from them (not recorded which). The receptors come from a man between 18 and 29 years old who had mild COVID-19 (a few samples of this study predate the infection). Cell type and time point are not known. The CDR3 runs from the conserved cysteine through the conserved F or W.

J gene | V gene | CDR3 protein
TRBJ2-1 | TRBV6-2/TRBV6-3 | CASSVASVADPYNEQFF
TRBJ2-5 | TRBV6-6 | CASSFAAGSGETQYF
TRBJ1-3 | TRBV6-6 | CASSYRTIYF
TRBJ1-3 | TRBV5-1 | CASSAGRQFFSGNTIYF
TRBJ1-2 | TRBV5-1 | CASSLGGANYGYTF
TRBJ1-4 | TRBV20-1 | CSARDRRIEKLFF
TRBJ1-2 | TRBV5-1 | CASSAGGSSNYGYTF
TRBJ2-1 | TRBV5-1 | CASSLGLAGALNEQFF
TRBJ2-5 | TRBV28 | CASSGTLQETQYF
TRBJ2-1 | TRBV24-1 | CATSDSQGPQHNFEQFF
TRBJ2-7 | TRBV5-7 | CASSSYEQYF
TRBJ1-3 | TRBV7-2 | CASSLAPSSGNTIYF
TRBJ1-5 | TRBV10-3 | CAISESGQPQHF
TRBJ2-2 | TRBV24-1 | CATSGGLGQANTGELFF
TRBJ2-5 | TRBV5-6 | CASGLRETQYF
TRBJ1-1 | TRBV7-3 | CASSHMRDTEAFF
TRBJ2-5 | TRBV7-3 | CASSLPGQETQYF
TRBJ2-3 | TRBV10-3 | CAIRGTSGGTDTQYF
TRBJ2-2 | TRBV4-1 | CASSQAGGRTGELFF
TRBJ2-1 | TRBV27 | CATGTRGGGRFF
TRBJ2-3 | TRBV6-5 | CATPTLVTSGGKGTDTQYF
TRBJ2-3 | TRBV2 | CASSERTPDTQYF
TRBJ2-1 | TRBV6-2/TRBV6-3 | CASRKTGGPGEQFF
TRBJ2-2 | TRBV2 | CASSAGTSNTGELFF
TRBJ1-3 | TRBV5-4 | CASSSEGGSNTIYF
TRBJ1-1 | TRBV19 | CASSSAQSGAEAFF
TRBJ2-2 | TRBV28 | CASSLFPWGTGELFF
TRBJ2-1 | TRBV7-2 | CASSLDRSGGANEQFF
TRBJ2-5 | TRBV7-2 | CASSLGQTQETQYF
TRBJ2-7 | TRBV30 | CAWNREGDEQYF
TRBJ1-1 | TRBV6-2/TRBV6-3 | CASSYFLTGRYVTEAFF
TRBJ1-5 | TRBV11-2 | CASSPHWDQPQHF
TRBJ2-1 | TRBV7-4 | CASTIYGTSYNEQFF
TRBJ1-5 | TRBV20-1 | CSARMAPNQPQHF
TRBJ1-2 | TRBV27 | CASSLGLGTYGYTF
TRBJ1-6 | TRBV7-2 | CASSLAWWRDSPLHF
TRBJ1-5 | TRBV7-2 | CASSSRGDQPQHF
TRBJ2-7 | TRBV6-5 | CASSYRRRLRGVEQYF
TRBJ2-1 | TRBV14 | CASSLSGPNEQFF
TRBJ1-2 | TRBV6-5 | CASRRDSNYGYTF
TRBJ1-2 | TRBV7-9 | CASSLEGVSYGYTF
TRBJ1-4 | TRBV21-1 | CASSKGNRGPVTGNLGGEKLFF
TRBJ2-5 | TRBV4-1 | CASSQDPRGQGAYETQYF
TRBJ2-5 | TRBV2 | CASHLDRSETQYF
TRBJ2-1 | TRBV5-1 | CASSPDPGNEQFF
TRBJ2-3 | TRBV7-2 | CASSLQSGATDTQYF